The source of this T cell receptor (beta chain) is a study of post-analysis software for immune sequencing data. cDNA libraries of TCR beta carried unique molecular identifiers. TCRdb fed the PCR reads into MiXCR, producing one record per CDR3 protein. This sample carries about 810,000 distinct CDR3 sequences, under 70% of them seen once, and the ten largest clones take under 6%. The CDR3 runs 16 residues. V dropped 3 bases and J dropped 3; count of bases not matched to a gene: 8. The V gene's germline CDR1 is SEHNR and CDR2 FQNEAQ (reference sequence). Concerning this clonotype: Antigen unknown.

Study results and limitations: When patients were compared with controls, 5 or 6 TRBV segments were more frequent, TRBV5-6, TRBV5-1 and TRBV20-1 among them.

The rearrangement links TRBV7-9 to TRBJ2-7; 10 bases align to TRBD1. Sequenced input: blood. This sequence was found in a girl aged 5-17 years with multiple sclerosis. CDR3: CASSFQPGQGSYEQYF. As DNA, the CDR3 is TGTGCCAGCAGCTTTCAACCGGGACAGGGGAGCTACGAGCAGTACTTC.